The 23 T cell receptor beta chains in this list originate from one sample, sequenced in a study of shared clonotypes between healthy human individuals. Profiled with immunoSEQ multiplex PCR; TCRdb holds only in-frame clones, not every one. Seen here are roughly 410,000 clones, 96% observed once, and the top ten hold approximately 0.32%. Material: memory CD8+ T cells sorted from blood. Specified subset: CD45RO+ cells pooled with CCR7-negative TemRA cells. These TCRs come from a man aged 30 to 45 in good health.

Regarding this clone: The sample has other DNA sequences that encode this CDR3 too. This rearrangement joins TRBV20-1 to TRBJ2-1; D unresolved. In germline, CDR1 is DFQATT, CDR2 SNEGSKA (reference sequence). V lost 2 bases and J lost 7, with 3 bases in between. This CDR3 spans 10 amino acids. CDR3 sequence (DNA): TGCAGTGCTAGAAGTAATGAGCAGTTCTTC. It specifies CSARSNEQFF.

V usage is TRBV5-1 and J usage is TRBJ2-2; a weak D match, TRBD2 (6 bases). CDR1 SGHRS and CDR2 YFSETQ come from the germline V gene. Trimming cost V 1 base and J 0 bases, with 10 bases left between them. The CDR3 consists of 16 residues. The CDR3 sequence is CASSLLGGPNTGELFF. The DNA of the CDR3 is TGCGCCAGCAGCTTGTTGGGAGGCCCGAACACCGGGGAGCTGTTTTTT.

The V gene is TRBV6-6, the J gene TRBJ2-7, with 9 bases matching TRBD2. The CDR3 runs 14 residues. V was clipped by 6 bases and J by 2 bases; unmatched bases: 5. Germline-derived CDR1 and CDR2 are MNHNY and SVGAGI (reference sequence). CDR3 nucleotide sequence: TGTGCCAGCAGGTCTAGCGGGGTAACCTACGAGCAGTACTTC. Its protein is CASRSSGVTYEQYF.

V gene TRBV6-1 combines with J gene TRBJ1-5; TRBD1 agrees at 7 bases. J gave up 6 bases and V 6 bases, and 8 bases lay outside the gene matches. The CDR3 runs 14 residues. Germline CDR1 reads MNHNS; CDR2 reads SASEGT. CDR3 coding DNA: TGTGCCAGCAGCGCCAGGGGGTGGGGTCAGCCCCAGCATTTT. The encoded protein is CASSARGWGQPQHF.

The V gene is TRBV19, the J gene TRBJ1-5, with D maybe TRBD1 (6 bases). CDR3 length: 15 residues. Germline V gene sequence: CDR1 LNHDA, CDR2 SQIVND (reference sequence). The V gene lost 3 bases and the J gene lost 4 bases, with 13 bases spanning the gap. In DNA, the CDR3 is TGTGCCAGTAGTATTTGGACAGCCAAAAATCAGCCCCAGCATTTT. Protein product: CASSIWTAKNQPQHF.

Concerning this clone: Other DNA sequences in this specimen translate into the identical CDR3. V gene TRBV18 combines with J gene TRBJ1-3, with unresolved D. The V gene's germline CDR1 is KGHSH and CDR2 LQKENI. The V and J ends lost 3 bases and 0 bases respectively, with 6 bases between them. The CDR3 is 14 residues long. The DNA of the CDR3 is TGTGCCAGCTCACCTCAGAGCTCTGGAAACACCATATATTTT. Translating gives CASSPQSSGNTIYF.

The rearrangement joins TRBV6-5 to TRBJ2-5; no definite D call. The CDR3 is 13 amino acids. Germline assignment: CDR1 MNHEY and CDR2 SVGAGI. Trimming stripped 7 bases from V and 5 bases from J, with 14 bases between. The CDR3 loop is CASNPYGRETQYF. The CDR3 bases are TGTGCCAGCAACCCGTACGGGCGGGAGACCCAGTACTTC.

This CDR3 reads CAWSAGVATLHF. The CDR3 bases are TGTGCCTGGAGTGCCGGGGTAGCCACCCTCCACTTT. The V and J genes are TRBV30 and TRBJ1-6; no firm D call. The germline V and J ends were trimmed by 1 base and 14 bases, with 12 bases remaining between them. Per germline, CDR1 GTSNPN and CDR2 SVGIG (reference sequence). This CDR3 has 12 amino acids.

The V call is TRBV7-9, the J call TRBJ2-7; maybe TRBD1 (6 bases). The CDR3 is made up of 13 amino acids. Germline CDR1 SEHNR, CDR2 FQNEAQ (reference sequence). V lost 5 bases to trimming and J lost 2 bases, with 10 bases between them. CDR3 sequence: CASSPRDTYEQYF. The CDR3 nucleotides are TGTGCCAGCAGCCCCCGGGACACCTACGAGCAGTACTTC.

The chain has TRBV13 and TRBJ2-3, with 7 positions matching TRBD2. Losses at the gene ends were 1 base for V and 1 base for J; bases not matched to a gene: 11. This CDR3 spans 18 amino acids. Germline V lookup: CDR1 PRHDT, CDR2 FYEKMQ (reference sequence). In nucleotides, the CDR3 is TGTGCCAGCAGCTTAGCCGGGACTATGAGGGATCGCACAGATACGCAGTATTTT. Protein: CASSLAGTMRDRTDTQYF.

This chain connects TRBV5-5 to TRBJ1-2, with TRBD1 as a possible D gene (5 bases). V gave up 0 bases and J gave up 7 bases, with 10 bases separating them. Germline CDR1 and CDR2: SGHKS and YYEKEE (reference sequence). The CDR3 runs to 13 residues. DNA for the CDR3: TGTGCCAGCAGCTTGGGGTCCGGGACTGGCTACACCTTC. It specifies CASSLGSGTGYTF. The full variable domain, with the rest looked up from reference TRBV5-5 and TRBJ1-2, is DAGVTQSPTHLIKTRGQQVTLRCSPISGHKSVSWYQQVLGQGPQFIFQYYEKEERGRGNFPDRFSARQFPNYSSELNVNALLLGDSALYLCASSLGSGTGYTFGSGTRLTVV.

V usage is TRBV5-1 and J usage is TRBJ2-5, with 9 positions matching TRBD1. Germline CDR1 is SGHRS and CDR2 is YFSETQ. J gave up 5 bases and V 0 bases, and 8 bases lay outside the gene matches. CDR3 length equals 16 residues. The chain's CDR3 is CASSLGPGQGKETQYF. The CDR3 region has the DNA TGCGCCAGCAGCTTGGGACCGGGACAGGGAAAGGAGACCCAGTACTTC. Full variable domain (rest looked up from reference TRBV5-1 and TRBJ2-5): KAGVTQTPRYLIKTRGQQVTLSCSPISGHRSVSWYQQTPGQGLQFLFEYFSETQRNKGNFPGRFSGRQFSNSRSEMNVSTLELGDSALYLCASSLGPGQGKETQYFGPGTRLLVL.

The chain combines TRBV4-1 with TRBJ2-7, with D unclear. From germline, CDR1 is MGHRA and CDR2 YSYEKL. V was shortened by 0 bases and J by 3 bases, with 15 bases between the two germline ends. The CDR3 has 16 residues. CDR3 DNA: TGCGCCAGCAGCCAAGATCTTTCACAGCCCGGCTACGAGCAGTACTTC. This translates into CASSQDLSQPGYEQYF.

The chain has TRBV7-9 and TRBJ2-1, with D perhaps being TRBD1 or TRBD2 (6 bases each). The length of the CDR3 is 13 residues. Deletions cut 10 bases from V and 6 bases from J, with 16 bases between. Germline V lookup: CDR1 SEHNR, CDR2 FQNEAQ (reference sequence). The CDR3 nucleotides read TGTGCCATTGAAAGGGGGGTAAGCAATGAGCAGTTCTTC. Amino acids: CAIERGVSNEQFF.

The CDR3 region has the DNA TGTGCCAGCAGTTACTGGGCTAGCGGGAGGGCAGATACGCAGTATTTT. This translates into CASSYWASGRADTQYF. The rearrangement links TRBV6-5 to TRBJ2-3; TRBD2 aligns across 12 bases. V lost 1 base and J lost 4; bases outside the gene matches: 3. This CDR3 is 16 amino acids long. Germline lookup yields CDR1 MNHEY and CDR2 SVGAGI.

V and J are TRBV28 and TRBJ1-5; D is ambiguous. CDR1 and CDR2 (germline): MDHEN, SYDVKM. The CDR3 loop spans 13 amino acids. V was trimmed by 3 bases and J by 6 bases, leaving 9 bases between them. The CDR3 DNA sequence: TGTGCCAGCAGTTTCGATCAGTTTCAGCCCCAGCATTTT. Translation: CASSFDQFQPQHF.

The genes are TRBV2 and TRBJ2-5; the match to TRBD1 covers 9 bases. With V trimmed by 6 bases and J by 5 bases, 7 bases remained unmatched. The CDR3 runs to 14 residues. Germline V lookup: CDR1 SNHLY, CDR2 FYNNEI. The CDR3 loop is CASRPQGAMETQYF. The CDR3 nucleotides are TGTGCCAGCAGGCCACAGGGGGCGATGGAGACCCAGTACTTC.

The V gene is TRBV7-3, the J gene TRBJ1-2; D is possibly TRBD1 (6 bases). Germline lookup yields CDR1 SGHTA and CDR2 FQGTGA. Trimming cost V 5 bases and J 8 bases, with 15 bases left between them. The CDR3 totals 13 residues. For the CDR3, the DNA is TGTGCCAGCAGCCCCGAGACAGGTCACGGCTACACCTTC. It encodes CASSPETGHGYTF.

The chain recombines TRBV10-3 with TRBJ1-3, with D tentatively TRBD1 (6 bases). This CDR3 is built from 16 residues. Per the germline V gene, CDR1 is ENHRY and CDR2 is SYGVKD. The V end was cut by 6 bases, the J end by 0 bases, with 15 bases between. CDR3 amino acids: CAISLQGRGSGNTIYF. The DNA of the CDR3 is TGTGCCATCAGCCTACAGGGAAGGGGCTCTGGAAACACCATATATTTT.

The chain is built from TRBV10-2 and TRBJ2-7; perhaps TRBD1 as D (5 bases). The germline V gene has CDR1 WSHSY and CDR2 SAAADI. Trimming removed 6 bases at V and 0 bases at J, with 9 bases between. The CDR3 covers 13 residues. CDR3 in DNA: TGCGCCAGCAGCGTTCAGGGCTCCTACGAGCAGTACTTC. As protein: CASSVQGSYEQYF.

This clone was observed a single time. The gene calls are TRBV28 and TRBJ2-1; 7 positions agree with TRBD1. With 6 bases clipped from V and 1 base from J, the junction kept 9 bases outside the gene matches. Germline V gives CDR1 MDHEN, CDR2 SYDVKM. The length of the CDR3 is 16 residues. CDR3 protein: CASRSRQGKSYNEQFF. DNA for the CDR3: TGTGCCAGCAGATCCCGACAGGGTAAATCCTACAATGAGCAGTTCTTC.

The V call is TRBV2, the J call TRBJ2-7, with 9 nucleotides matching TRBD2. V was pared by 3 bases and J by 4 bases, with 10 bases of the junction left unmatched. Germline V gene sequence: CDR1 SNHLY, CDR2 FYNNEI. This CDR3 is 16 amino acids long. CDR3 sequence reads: CASSDSLAGGQYEQYF. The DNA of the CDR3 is TGTGCCAGCAGTGACTCCCTTGCGGGAGGGCAGTACGAGCAGTACTTC.

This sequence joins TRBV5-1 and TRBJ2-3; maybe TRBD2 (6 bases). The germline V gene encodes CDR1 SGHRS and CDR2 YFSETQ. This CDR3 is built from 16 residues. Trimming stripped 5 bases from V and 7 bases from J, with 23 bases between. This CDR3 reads CASRGLGTLNRNTQYF. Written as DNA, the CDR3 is TGCGCCAGCAGGGGACTCGGGACGCTCAACAGAAATACGCAGTATTTT.